The 9 T cell receptor beta chains presented below share a single source sample, sequenced in a study of blood T cell repertoires in COVID-19. Sequencing used immunoSEQ multiplex PCR; TCRdb keeps in-frame clones, though not all of them. The sample consists of tens of thousands of clones, around 80% of them appearing once. Input material: peripheral blood. These receptor sequences come from a human donor in a cohort sampled during active or convalescent COVID-19.

V gene TRBV19 combines with J gene TRBJ2-5; the D is unclear. Trimming removed 1 base from V and 2 bases from J, with 8 bases in between. Germline assignment: CDR1 LNHDA and CDR2 SQIVND (reference sequence). The CDR3 totals 14 residues. For the CDR3, the DNA is TGTGCCAGTAGTATAGGGCGCAGGCAAGAGACCCAGTACTTC. It is translated as CASSIGRRQETQYF.

The rearrangement joins TRBV6-5 to TRBJ1-5; D remains ambiguous. This CDR3 comprises 13 residues. V lost 5 bases and J 4 bases, leaving 9 bases between the germline ends. Germline V gene sequence: CDR1 MNHEY, CDR2 SVGAGI. In nucleotides, the CDR3 is TGTGCCAGCAGTCAATCCTATAATCAGCCCCAGCATTTT. Its translation: CASSQSYNQPQHF.

The chain carries TRBV2 and TRBJ2-1, with 8 bases that match TRBD1. CDR3 length equals 12 residues. V trimming: 5 bases; J trimming: 12 bases; junction bases outside the gene matches: 6. Germline-derived CDR1 and CDR2 are SNHLY and FYNNEI. CDR3 region: CASSQDRVTQFF. The CDR3 bases are TGTGCCAGCAGTCAGGACAGGGTCACGCAGTTCTTC.

J is TRBJ2-3 and V is TRBV6-1; 9 nucleotides line up with TRBD2. V dropped 3 bases and J dropped 1; count of bases not matched to a gene: 5. The CDR3 covers 16 residues. Per the germline V gene, CDR1 is MNHNS and CDR2 is SASEGT. DNA for the CDR3: TGTGCCAGCAGTGATGTACTAGCGGGCCGCACAGATACGCAGTATTTT. Translated, it gives CASSDVLAGRTDTQYF.

The chain recombines TRBV9 with TRBJ2-2, with a possible D match to TRBD2 (6 bases). This CDR3 comprises 14 residues. Germline CDR1 and CDR2: SGDLS and YYNGEE. V shed 3 bases and J shed 6 bases, with 12 bases lying between them. The DNA for the CDR3 is TGTGCCAGCAGCGGACTAGTGGTTTCCGGGGAGCTGTTTTTT. Protein product: CASSGLVVSGELFF.

The CDR3 is CASSIEAHGQVGVDQPQHF. DNA for the CDR3: TGTGCCAGTAGTATAGAGGCCCATGGGCAGGTAGGTGTCGATCAGCCCCAGCATTTT. The V call is TRBV19, the J call TRBJ1-5; D unresolved. Germline V gene lookup returns CDR1 LNHDA and CDR2 SQIVND (reference sequence). The CDR3 sequence is 19 residues long. Trimming pared 0 bases from V and 5 bases from J, leaving 23 bases between.

The V gene is TRBV2, the J gene TRBJ2-4, with a possible D match to TRBD1 (5 bases). The V gene lost 6 bases and the J gene lost 0 bases, with 9 bases spanning the gap. The germline gives CDR1 SNHLY, CDR2 FYNNEI. The CDR3 has 14 amino acids. Here the CDR3 reads CASRPQGAKNIQYF. The CDR3 nucleotides read TGTGCCAGCAGGCCGCAGGGAGCCAAAAACATTCAGTACTTC.

The gene calls are TRBV28 and TRBJ2-7, with a tentative D call TRBD2 (7 bases). V gave up 10 bases and J gave up 4 bases, with 23 bases separating them. The CDR3 sequence is 15 residues long. Germline V gene data show CDR1 as MDHEN and CDR2 as SYDVKM. The CDR3 protein is CATCLRGGLNYEQYF. The DNA of the CDR3 is TGTGCCACCTGCTTGAGGGGGGGCTTGAATTACGAGCAGTACTTC.

This sequence joins TRBV19 and TRBJ1-1, with D possibly TRBD1 on 6 matching bases. V was trimmed by 8 bases and J by 1 base, leaving 11 bases between them. The V gene's germline CDR1 is LNHDA and CDR2 SQIVND (reference sequence). The length of the CDR3 is 13 residues. The CDR3 region has the DNA TGTGCCAGTTTACAGGGAAGGAACACTGAAGCTTTCTTT. Protein product: CASLQGRNTEAFF.